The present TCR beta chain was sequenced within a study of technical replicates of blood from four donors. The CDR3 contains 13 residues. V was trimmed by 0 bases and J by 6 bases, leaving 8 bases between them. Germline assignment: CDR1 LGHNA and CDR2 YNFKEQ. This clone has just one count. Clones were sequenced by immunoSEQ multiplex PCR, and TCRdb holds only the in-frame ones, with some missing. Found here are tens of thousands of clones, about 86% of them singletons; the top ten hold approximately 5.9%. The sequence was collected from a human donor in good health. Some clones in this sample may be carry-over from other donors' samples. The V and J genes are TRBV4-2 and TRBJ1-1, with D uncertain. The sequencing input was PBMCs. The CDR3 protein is CASSQDVRAEAFF. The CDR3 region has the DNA TGTGCCAGCAGCCAAGATGTCCGGGCTGAAGCTTTCTTT.